The 26 T cell receptor beta chains listed next were all sequenced from one sample in a study of blood T cell repertoires in COVID-19. Profiling relied on immunoSEQ multiplex PCR, and the TCRdb table lists in-frame clones only, not all of them. The sample includes approximately 250,000 clones, around 88% of them seen just once. Specimen: PBMCs or T cells enriched from blood (not recorded which). The receptors come from a woman aged 35 to 49 with acute COVID-19.

The gene calls are TRBV24-1 and TRBJ1-4; a weak D match, TRBD1 (5 bases). The V and J ends lost 5 bases and 0 bases respectively, with 9 bases between them. The CDR3 totals 15 residues. The V gene's germline CDR1 is KGHDR and CDR2 SFDVKD. The CDR3 coding sequence is TGTGCCACCAGTGCAGGGCATGCAACTAATGAAAAACTGTTTTTT. Amino acids: CATSAGHATNEKLFF.

The chain combines TRBV30 with TRBJ1-4, with D possibly matching TRBD1 (6 bases). This CDR3 spans 14 amino acids. Germline V gives CDR1 GTSNPN, CDR2 SVGIG (reference sequence). V was clipped by 2 bases and J by 8 bases, with 15 bases between them. In DNA, the CDR3 is TGTGCCTGGAGTACCGGACAGATACCGGAAAAACTGTTTTTT. Protein: CAWSTGQIPEKLFF.

Only one count was recorded for this clone. The chain joins TRBV27 to TRBJ1-2; 7 nucleotides align to TRBD1. V was clipped by 2 bases and J by 3 bases; unmatched bases: 12. Germline CDR1 reads MNHEY; CDR2 reads SMNVEV (reference sequence). The CDR3 totals 17 residues. The CDR3 sequence: CASSLGGPGTVYYGYTF. CDR3 nucleotides: TGTGCCAGCAGTTTAGGGGGACCTGGGACAGTTTACTATGGCTACACCTTC.

This clone showed up just a few times. The chain carries TRBV20-1 and TRBJ1-4; a weak D match, TRBD1 (5 bases). V dropped 3 bases and J dropped 7 bases, with 15 bases sitting between them. Germline V CDR1 and CDR2: DFQATT, SNEGSKA (reference sequence). CDR3 length: 14 amino acids. Here the CDR3 DNA reads TGCAGTGCTAGTCGCGTCCAGGGAGGTGAAAAACTGTTTTTT. It encodes CSASRVQGGEKLFF.

V usage is TRBV19 and J usage is TRBJ1-5; D unclear. Germline V CDR1 and CDR2: LNHDA, SQIVND (reference sequence). The V end lost 1 base, the J end lost 4 bases, and 8 bases lay between the germline ends. The CDR3 is 14 residues long. The CDR3 nucleotides are TGTGCCAGTAGTATAGTTAAGAGAAATCAGCCCCAGCATTTT. Its translation: CASSIVKRNQPQHF. Complete variable domain (other parts from reference TRBV19 and TRBJ1-5): DGGITQSPKYLFRKEGQNVTLSCEQNLNHDAMYWYRQDPGQGLRLIYYSQIVNDFQKGDIAEGYSVSREKKESFPLTVTSAQKNPTAFYLCASSIVKRNQPQHFGDGTRLSIL.

The chain has TRBV15 and TRBJ1-2, with a possible D match to TRBD1 (5 bases). V dropped 0 bases and J dropped 7 bases, with 12 bases sitting between them. The CDR3 is 14 residues long. The germline CDR1 and CDR2 sequences are LNHNV and YYDKDF (reference sequence). CDR3 DNA: TGTGCCACCAGCAGAGATGTAGGGGAGGGTGGCTACACCTTC. It encodes CATSRDVGEGGYTF.

CDR3 protein: CASSQGTGFRGYTF. As DNA, the CDR3 is TGCGCCAGCAGCCAGGGGACAGGGTTCAGAGGCTACACCTTC. The chain carries TRBV4-1 and TRBJ1-2; 9 bases line up with TRBD1. Germline V gene data show CDR1 as MGHRA and CDR2 as YSYEKL. V lost 3 bases, J lost 8 bases, and 7 bases stayed unmatched. This CDR3 has 14 amino acids.

The rearrangement links TRBV5-1 to TRBJ1-1; the D gene is possibly TRBD1 (5 bases). The germline V gene encodes CDR1 SGHRS and CDR2 YFSETQ. The germline V and J ends were trimmed by 0 bases and 6 bases, with 9 bases remaining between them. This CDR3 spans 13 amino acids. The DNA of the CDR3 is TGCGCCAGCAGCTTGGCCAGGGAGGCTGAAGCTTTCTTT. It is translated as CASSLAREAEAFF.

In DNA, the CDR3 is TGTGCTAGTGGCTCCCGGCAAGAGACCCAGTACTTC. The encoded protein is CASGSRQETQYF. The chain joins TRBV12-5 to TRBJ2-5; D remains unclear. Germline V CDR1 and CDR2: LGHNT, FRNRAP. V was cut by 6 bases and J by 2 bases, with 7 bases left in between. The CDR3 runs 12 residues.

The V gene is TRBV2, the J gene TRBJ2-3; 7 nucleotides match TRBD2. The CDR3 loop spans 14 amino acids. The V and J ends lost 11 bases and 7 bases, in that order; junction bases with no gene match: 15. Germline V lookup: CDR1 SNHLY, CDR2 FYNNEI. Here the CDR3 reads CAGTRGRESNTQYF. The CDR3 nucleotides are TGTGCCGGCACCAGAGGGCGGGAGTCCAATACGCAGTATTTT. Looking up the rest from reference TRBV2 and TRBJ2-3 gives the full variable domain: EPEVTQTPSHQVTQMGQEVILRCVPISNHLYFYWYRQILGQKVEFLVSFYNNEISEKSEIFDDQFSVERPDGSNFTLKIRSTKLEDSAMYFCAGTRGRESNTQYFGPGTRLTVL.

This clone has a single count. This rearrangement joins TRBV5-1 to TRBJ2-1, with D maybe TRBD1 (5 bases). Per germline, CDR1 SGHRS and CDR2 YFSETQ. V was shortened by 0 bases and J by 3 bases, with 13 bases between the two germline ends. The CDR3 extends over 16 amino acids. CDR3 DNA sequence: TGCGCCAGCAGCTTGGCCGTCAGGGCCAGCTACAATGAGCAGTTCTTC. Its protein product is CASSLAVRASYNEQFF.

The V gene is TRBV2, the J gene TRBJ2-1, with TRBD2 matching over 8 bases. This CDR3 has 17 amino acids. Losses at the gene ends were 4 bases for V and 0 bases for J; bases not matched to a gene: 8. Germline CDR1 and CDR2: SNHLY and FYNNEI. The CDR3 bases are TGTGCCAGCAGTGGCCCTAGCGGGCAAAGCTCCTACAATGAGCAGTTCTTC. Translating it yields CASSGPSGQSSYNEQFF.

V gene TRBV19 combines with J gene TRBJ1-1, with unresolved D. V gave up 10 bases and J gave up 1 base, with 10 bases separating them. CDR1 and CDR2 from the germline V gene are LNHDA and SQIVND (reference sequence). The CDR3 extends over 12 amino acids. CDR3 region: CATRVRNTEAFF. For the CDR3, the DNA is TGTGCCACCCGGGTCCGGAACACTGAAGCTTTCTTT.

The CDR3 bases are TGTGCCAGTAGTATACCCCGGACAGGGAATCAGCCCCAGCATTTT. This translates into CASSIPRTGNQPQHF. This chain connects TRBV19 to TRBJ1-5; 8 bases line up with TRBD1. The V gene end was trimmed by 2 bases and the J gene end by 4 bases; junction bases not matched to a gene: 4. The CDR3 sequence is 15 residues long. Germline V gene lookup returns CDR1 LNHDA and CDR2 SQIVND (reference sequence).

This sequence joins TRBV2 and TRBJ2-7; no reliable D call. This CDR3 comprises 14 residues. Germline loops: CDR1 SNHLY, CDR2 FYNNEI. V was trimmed by 6 bases and J by 1 base, leaving 13 bases between them. The CDR3: CASRVSSASYEQYF. DNA for the CDR3: TGTGCCAGCAGGGTTAGCTCTGCGTCCTACGAGCAGTACTTC.

The chain is built from TRBV24-1 and TRBJ2-1; unclear D gene. Trimming left V 3 bases short and J 15 bases short, with 14 bases between. The CDR3 totals 12 residues. Per the germline V gene, CDR1 is KGHDR and CDR2 is SFDVKD. CDR3 DNA: TGTGCCACCAGTGATCGCTCAGGTAACGGGTTCTTC. This codes for CATSDRSGNGFF.

V gene TRBV11-2 combines with J gene TRBJ2-2; 9 nucleotides match TRBD2. This CDR3 is built from 17 residues. From germline, CDR1 is SGHAT and CDR2 FQNNGV. V shed 0 bases, J shed 6 bases, and the junction held 8 bases outside the gene matches. The CDR3 is CASSLDSAGGPPGELFF. The CDR3 bases are TGTGCCAGCAGCTTAGATTCGGCGGGAGGGCCCCCCGGGGAGCTGTTTTTT.

The chain links TRBV7-2 to TRBJ1-1, with D perhaps matching TRBD1 (5 bases). V was trimmed by 11 bases and J by 4 bases, leaving 14 bases between them. CDR3 size: 12 residues. Germline V gives CDR1 SGHTA, CDR2 FQGNSA. The CDR3 sequence is CAGRGRGTEAFF. DNA of the CDR3: TGTGCCGGACGTGGGAGGGGCACTGAAGCTTTCTTT.

The chain recombines TRBV6-5 with TRBJ1-5; unclear D gene. V was trimmed by 6 bases and J by 0 bases, leaving 6 bases between them. The CDR3 contains 13 residues. The germline V gene has CDR1 MNHEY and CDR2 SVGAGI. CDR3 residues: CASSHYSNQPQHF. The CDR3 DNA reads as TGTGCCAGCAGCCACTATAGCAATCAGCCCCAGCATTTT.

J is TRBJ1-4 and V is TRBV3-1 (or the pseudogene TRBV3-2); D remains unclear. Germline CDR1 and CDR2: LGHDT and YNNKEL (reference sequence). The length of the CDR3 is 13 residues. Between the trimmed V and J ends, which lost 4 bases and 12 bases, there was a span of 15 bases. The CDR3 DNA is TGTGCCAGCAGCCTCCGACCTTTCGCGGAACTGTTTTTT. Translating gives CASSLRPFAELFF.

This clone was observed a handful of times. This chain connects TRBV28 to TRBJ1-2; 8 bases map to TRBD1. The germline CDR1 and CDR2 sequences are MDHEN and SYDVKM. V shed 6 bases and J 4 bases; nucleotides not matched to a gene: 10. The CDR3 has 15 residues. Here the CDR3 reads CASSPTVDRVYGYTF. CDR3 DNA sequence: TGTGCCAGCAGCCCAACTGTGGACAGGGTCTATGGCTACACCTTC.

The CDR3 sequence: CASSPGTENEQFF. The DNA for the CDR3 is TGTGCCAGCTCACCCGGGACAGAGAATGAGCAGTTCTTC. V usage is TRBV18 and J usage is TRBJ2-1; 7 nucleotides align to TRBD1. Germline-derived CDR1 and CDR2 are KGHSH and LQKENI. The junction had 3 bases not matched to a gene; V was cut back by 3 bases and J by 7 bases. The CDR3 has 13 residues.

The chain combines TRBV19 with TRBJ2-7; a weak D match, TRBD1 (6 bases). The CDR3 is 14 amino acids. In germline, CDR1 is LNHDA, CDR2 SQIVND (reference sequence). V lost 3 bases, J lost 6 bases, and 15 bases lay in between. DNA of the CDR3: TGTGCCAGTAGTATCCGGGACAAGGTATCCGAGCAGTACTTC. Translation gives CASSIRDKVSEQYF.

This clone was detected a few times. This chain joins TRBV5-8 and TRBJ2-3; the D is unclear. The CDR3 runs to 15 residues. From germline, CDR1 is SGHTS and CDR2 YDEGEE. V was shortened by 3 bases and J by 2 bases, with 13 bases between the two germline ends. The CDR3 spells CASSSAGAVTDTQYF. Here the CDR3 DNA reads TGTGCCAGCAGCTCTGCCGGAGCAGTCACAGATACGCAGTATTTT.

The V gene is TRBV24-1, the J gene TRBJ1-2; D perhaps matches TRBD1 (6 bases). Germline V lookup: CDR1 KGHDR, CDR2 SFDVKD. This CDR3 has 14 residues. V gave up 9 bases and J gave up 6 bases, with 19 bases separating them. This CDR3 is CATHGGGAENGYTF. CDR3 nucleotide sequence: TGTGCCACCCATGGCGGGGGCGCAGAGAATGGCTACACCTTC.

The chain links TRBV5-1 to TRBJ1-1; D may be TRBD1 (5 bases). This CDR3 has 16 residues. Per germline, CDR1 SGHRS and CDR2 YFSETQ. V was trimmed by 5 bases and J by 3 bases, leaving 20 bases between them. DNA for the CDR3: TGCGCCAGCAGTCTTGAAAGGGGTCCGGTAGACACTGAAGCTTTCTTT. Its protein is CASSLERGPVDTEAFF. The variable domain in full, with the rest retrieved from reference TRBV5-1 and TRBJ1-1, is KAGVTQTPRYLIKTRGQQVTLSCSPISGHRSVSWYQQTPGQGLQFLFEYFSETQRNKGNFPGRFSGRQFSNSRSEMNVSTLELGDSALYLCASSLERGPVDTEAFFGQGTRLTVV.